This T cell receptor beta chain originates from a study of T cells after yellow fever vaccination. V lost 4 bases and J lost 8, with 12 bases in between. This CDR3 comprises 13 residues. Germline V CDR1 and CDR2: MGHDK, SYGVNS. The study, taken as a whole, reports: At around 95% for CD4 and approximately 89% for CD8, most primary-vaccination clones showed up again after the booster. Repertoires sorted by FACS could include abundant clonotypes that are contaminants from the bulk population. Some clonotypes, a small share, were shared between CD4 and CD8 compartments.

5'RACE template switching produced TCR cDNA carrying a universal primer site and UMIs. TCRdb reanalysed the 5' RACE reads using MiXCR and keeps one entry per CDR3 protein. The top ten hold approximately 25% of the sample, which has about 350,000 distinct CDR3 sequences, over 3.5% seen once. This clonotype has a handful of counts. What it binds is not known. The receptor comes from a man between 18 and 29 years old who received the YFV17D yellow fever vaccine. The chain is built from TRBV25-1 and TRBJ1-3; D gene unclear. Material: PBMCs, obtained 5 days after the yellow fever booster vaccination. This CDR3 reads CASSVVGRDTIYF. The DNA of the CDR3 is TGTGCCAGCAGTGTTGTGGGGAGGGACACCATATATTTT.